In its sample, the clone carrying this T cell receptor beta chain was seen once. Sequencing used immunoSEQ multiplex PCR; TCRdb keeps in-frame clones, though not all of them. The data contain fewer than 90,000 clones, 94% of them singletons. This CDR3 region has 16 residues. Germline V lookup: CDR1 SGHRS, CDR2 YFSETQ. Deletions cut 5 bases from V and 8 bases from J, with 23 bases between. The data derive from a study of T cell changes during pregnancy in multiple sclerosis. The sequenced sample was peripheral blood, obtained after pregnancy. The receptor's source is a female donor in good health, enrolled as a control in a pregnancy study. This sequence joins TRBV5-1 and TRBJ2-1; D gene unclear. CDR3 sequence: CASRPRVITESDEQFF. The CDR3 DNA is TGCGCCAGCAGACCACGGGTGATTACCGAATCCGATGAGCAGTTCTTC.